This T cell receptor beta chain came from a study of blood T cell repertoires in COVID-19. Study overall: Whether acute or convalescent, the COVID-19 samples came from the United States, Italy and Spain. The analysed material was cDNA or gDNA that came from T cells, B-cell-depleted T cells, or PBMCs.

Authors' data handling: Nucleated cell number was recorded as an estimate derived from reference gene primer amplification. The method was immunoSEQ multiplex PCR; TCRdb's version includes in-frame clones alone and lacks a portion of them. The V and J calls and the clone size are those of that table, but D and trimming were determined from the DNA. The sample carries about 130,000 clones, around 89% recorded once. The CDR3 extends over 13 amino acids. Deletions cut 4 bases from V and 3 bases from J, with 11 bases between. Germline V gene sequence: CDR1 SGHRS, CDR2 YFSETQ. Enrolment of Seattle patients took place during active infection, and they were followed longitudinally.

This TCR was recovered from a man aged 60 to 75 with COVID-19, enrolled during active disease. Source material: peripheral blood. This rearrangement joins TRBV5-1 to TRBJ2-7; tentatively, D is TRBD1 (6 bases). The CDR3 nucleotides read TGCGCCAGCAGCCCCCGGGACAACTACGAGCAGTACTTC. This encodes CASSPRDNYEQYF.